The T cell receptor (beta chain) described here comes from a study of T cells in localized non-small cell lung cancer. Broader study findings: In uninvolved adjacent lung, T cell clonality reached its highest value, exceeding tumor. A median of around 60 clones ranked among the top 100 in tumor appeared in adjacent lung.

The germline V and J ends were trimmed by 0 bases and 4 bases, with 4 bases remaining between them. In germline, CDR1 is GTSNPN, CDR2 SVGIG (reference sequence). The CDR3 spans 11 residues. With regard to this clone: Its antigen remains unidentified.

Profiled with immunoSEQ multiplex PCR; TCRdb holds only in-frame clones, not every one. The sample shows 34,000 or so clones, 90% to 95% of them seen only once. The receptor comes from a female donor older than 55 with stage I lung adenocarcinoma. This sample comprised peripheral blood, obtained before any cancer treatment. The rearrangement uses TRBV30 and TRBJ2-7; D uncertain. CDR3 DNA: TGTGCCTGGAGTGTACAATACGAGCAGTACTTC. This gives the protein CAWSVQYEQYF.